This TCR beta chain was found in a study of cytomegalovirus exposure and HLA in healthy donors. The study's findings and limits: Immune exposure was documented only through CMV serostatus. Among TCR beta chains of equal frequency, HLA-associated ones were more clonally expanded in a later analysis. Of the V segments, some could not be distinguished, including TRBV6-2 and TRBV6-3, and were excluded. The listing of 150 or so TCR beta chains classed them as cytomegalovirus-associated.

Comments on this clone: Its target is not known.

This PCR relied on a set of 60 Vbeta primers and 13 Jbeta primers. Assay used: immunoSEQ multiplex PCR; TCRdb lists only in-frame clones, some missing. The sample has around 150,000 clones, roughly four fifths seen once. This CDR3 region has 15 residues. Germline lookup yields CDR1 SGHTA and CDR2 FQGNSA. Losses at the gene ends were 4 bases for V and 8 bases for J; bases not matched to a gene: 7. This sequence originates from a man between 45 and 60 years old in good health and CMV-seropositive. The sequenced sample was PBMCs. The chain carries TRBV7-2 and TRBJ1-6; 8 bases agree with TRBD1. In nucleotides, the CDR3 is TGTGCCAGCAGCTCGACAGGGGCAGGGGATTCACCCCTCCACTTT. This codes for CASSSTGAGDSPLHF.